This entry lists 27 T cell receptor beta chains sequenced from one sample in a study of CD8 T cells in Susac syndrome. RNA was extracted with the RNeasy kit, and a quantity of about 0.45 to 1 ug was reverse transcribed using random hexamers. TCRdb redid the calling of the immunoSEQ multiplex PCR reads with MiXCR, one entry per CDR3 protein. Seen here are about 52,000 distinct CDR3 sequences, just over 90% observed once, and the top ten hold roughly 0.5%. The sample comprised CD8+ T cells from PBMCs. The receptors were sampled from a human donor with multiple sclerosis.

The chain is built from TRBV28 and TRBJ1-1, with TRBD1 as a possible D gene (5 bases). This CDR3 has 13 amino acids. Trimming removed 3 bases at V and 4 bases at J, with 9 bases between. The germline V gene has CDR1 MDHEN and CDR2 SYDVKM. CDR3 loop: CASSFQGPTEAFF. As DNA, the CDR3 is TGTGCCAGCAGTTTTCAGGGACCCACTGAAGCTTTCTTT.

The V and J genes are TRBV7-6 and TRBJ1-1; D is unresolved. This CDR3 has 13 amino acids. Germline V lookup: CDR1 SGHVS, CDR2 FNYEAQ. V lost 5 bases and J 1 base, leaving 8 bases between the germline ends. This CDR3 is CASSLTENTEAFF. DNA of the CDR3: TGTGCCAGCAGCCTTACAGAGAACACTGAAGCTTTCTTT.

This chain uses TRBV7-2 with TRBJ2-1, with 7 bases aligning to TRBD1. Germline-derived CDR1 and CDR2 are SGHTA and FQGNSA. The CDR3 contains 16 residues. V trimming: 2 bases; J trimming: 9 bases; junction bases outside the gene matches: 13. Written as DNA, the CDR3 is TGTGCCAGCAGCTTACCGCGAAGGGGGCATCGGGGTGAGCAGTTCTTC. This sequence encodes CASSLPRRGHRGEQFF.

CDR3 region: CSANSLKNTEAFF. CDR3 DNA sequence: TGCAGTGCTAACTCCCTCAAGAACACTGAAGCTTTCTTT. This chain uses TRBV20-1 with TRBJ1-1; D is ambiguous. Germline V CDR1 and CDR2: DFQATT, SNEGSKA (reference sequence). The length of the CDR3 is 13 residues. The V and J ends lost 4 bases and 1 base respectively, with 10 bases between them.

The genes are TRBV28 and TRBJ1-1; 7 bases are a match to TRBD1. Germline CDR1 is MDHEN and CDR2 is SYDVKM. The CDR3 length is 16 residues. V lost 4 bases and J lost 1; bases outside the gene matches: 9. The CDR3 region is CASSSDREDWNTEAFF. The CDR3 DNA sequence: TGTGCCAGCAGTTCCGACAGGGAAGATTGGAACACTGAAGCTTTCTTT.

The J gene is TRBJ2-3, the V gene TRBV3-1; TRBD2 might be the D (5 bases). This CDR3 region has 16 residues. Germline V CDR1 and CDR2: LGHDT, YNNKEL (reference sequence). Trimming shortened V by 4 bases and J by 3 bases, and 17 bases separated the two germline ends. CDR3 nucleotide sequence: TGTGCCAGCAGCCCTATTGTTAGCGCCTTGACAGATACGCAGTATTTT. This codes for CASSPIVSALTDTQYF.

CDR3 in DNA: TGCAGTGCCGGACGGGGGGAAACTGAAGCTTTCTTT. This translates into CSAGRGETEAFF. This chain links TRBV20-1 with TRBJ1-1; D is possibly TRBD1 (5 bases). Trimming removed 6 bases from V and 5 bases from J, with 13 bases in between. The CDR3 loop spans 12 amino acids. CDR1 and CDR2 from the germline V gene are DFQATT and SNEGSKA (reference sequence).

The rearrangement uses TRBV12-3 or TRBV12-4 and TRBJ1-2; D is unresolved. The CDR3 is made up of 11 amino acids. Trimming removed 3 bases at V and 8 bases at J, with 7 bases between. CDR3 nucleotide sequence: TGTGCCAGCAGTTTCGAGGAAGGCTACACCTTC. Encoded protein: CASSFEEGYTF.

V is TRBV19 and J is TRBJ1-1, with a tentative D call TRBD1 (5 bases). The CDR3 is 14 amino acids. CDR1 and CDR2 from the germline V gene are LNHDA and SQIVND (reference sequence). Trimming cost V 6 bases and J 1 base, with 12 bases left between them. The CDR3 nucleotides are TGTGCCAGTAGGGACGACAGTGAGAACACTGAAGCTTTCTTT. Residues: CASRDDSENTEAFF.

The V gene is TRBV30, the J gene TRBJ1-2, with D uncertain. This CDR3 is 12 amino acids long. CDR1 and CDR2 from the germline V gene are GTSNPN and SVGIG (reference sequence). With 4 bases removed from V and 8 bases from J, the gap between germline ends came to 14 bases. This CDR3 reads CAWKWGAWGYTF. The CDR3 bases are TGTGCCTGGAAGTGGGGTGCCTGGGGCTACACCTTC.

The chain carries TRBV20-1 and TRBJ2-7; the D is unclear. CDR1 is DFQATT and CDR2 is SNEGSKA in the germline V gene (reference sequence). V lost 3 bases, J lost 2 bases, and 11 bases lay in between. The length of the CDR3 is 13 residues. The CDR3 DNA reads TGCAGTGCTAGTAGCCAAACTGCCTACGAGCAGTACTTC. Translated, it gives CSASSQTAYEQYF.

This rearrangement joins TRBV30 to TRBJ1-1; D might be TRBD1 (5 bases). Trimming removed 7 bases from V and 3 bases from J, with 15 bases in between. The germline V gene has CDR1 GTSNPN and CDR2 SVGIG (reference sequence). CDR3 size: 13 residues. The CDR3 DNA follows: TGTGCCTTCAACCAGGGTATGGACACTGAAGCTTTCTTT. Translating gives CAFNQGMDTEAFF.

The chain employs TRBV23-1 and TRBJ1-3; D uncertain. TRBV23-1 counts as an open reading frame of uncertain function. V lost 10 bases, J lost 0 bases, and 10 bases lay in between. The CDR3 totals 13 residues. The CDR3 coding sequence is TGCGCCATCAAGGGTCCCTCTGGAAACACCATATATTTT. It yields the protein CAIKGPSGNTIYF.

In DNA form, the CDR3 reads TGTGCCAGCAGTGGGACAGGGATCAATCAGCCCCAGCATTTT. It specifies CASSGTGINQPQHF. The chain links TRBV27 to TRBJ1-5; 9 positions match TRBD1. The junction had 2 bases not matched to a gene; V was cut back by 5 bases and J by 3 bases. The CDR3 has 14 residues. CDR1 is MNHEY, CDR2 SMNVEV, per germline (reference sequence).

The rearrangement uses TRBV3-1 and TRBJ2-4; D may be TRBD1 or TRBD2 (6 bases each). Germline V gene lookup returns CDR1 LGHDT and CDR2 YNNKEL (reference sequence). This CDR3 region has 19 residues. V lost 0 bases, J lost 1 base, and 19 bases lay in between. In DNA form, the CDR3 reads TGTGCCAGCAGCCAAGAGTTGTTACACAGGGAGGATGCCAAAAACATTCAGTACTTC. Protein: CASSQELLHREDAKNIQYF. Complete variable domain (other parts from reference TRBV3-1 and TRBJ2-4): DTAVSQTPKYLVTQMGNDKSIKCEQNLGHDTMYWYKQDSKKFLKIMFSYNNKELIINETVPNRFSPKSPDKAHLNLHINSLELGDSAVYFCASSQELLHREDAKNIQYFGAGTRLSVL.

Written as DNA, the CDR3 is TGTGCCAGCAGCGTAGAGGTGGCTACAGATACGCAGTATTTT. Protein: CASSVEVATDTQYF. This rearrangement joins TRBV9 to TRBJ2-3; D gene unclear. The germline V gene encodes CDR1 SGDLS and CDR2 YYNGEE. Trimming left V 0 bases short and J 3 bases short, with 8 bases between. CDR3 size: 14 residues.

CDR3 in DNA: TGTGCCAGCACCTACGGACAGGGGGACTATGGCTACACCTTC. Encoded protein: CASTYGQGDYGYTF. The rearrangement uses TRBV6-5 and TRBJ1-2; 10 bases map to TRBD1. Trimming took 7 bases from V and 3 from J; bases not matched to a gene: 5. The CDR3 runs 14 residues. Germline lookup yields CDR1 MNHEY and CDR2 SVGAGI.

The CDR3 DNA sequence: TGTGCCAGCAGCTTCCGTGGCCGGGCAGATACGCAGTATTTT. This encodes CASSFRGRADTQYF. The chain employs TRBV5-4 and TRBJ2-3; D is ambiguous. This CDR3 spans 14 amino acids. Trimming pared 2 bases from V and 4 bases from J, leaving 11 bases between. Germline values: CDR1 SGHNT, CDR2 YYREEE (reference sequence).

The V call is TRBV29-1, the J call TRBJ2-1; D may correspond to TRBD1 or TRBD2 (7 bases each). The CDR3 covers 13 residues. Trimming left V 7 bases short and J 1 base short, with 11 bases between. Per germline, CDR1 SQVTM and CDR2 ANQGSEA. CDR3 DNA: TGCAGCGAGCGGGACAGTTCCTACAATGAGCAGTTCTTC. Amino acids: CSERDSSYNEQFF.

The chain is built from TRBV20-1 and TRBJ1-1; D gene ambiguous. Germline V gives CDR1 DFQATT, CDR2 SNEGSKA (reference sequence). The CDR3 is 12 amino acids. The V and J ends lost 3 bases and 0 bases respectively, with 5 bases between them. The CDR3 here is CSASPMNTEAFF. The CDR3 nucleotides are TGCAGTGCTAGTCCCATGAACACTGAAGCTTTCTTT.

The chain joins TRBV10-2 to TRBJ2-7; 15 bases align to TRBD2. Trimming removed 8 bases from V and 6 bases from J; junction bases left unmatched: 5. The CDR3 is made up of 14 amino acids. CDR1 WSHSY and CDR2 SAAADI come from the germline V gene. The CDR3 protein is CASLEGLAGGEQYF. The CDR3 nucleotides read TGCGCCAGCCTGGAGGGACTAGCGGGGGGCGAGCAGTACTTC.

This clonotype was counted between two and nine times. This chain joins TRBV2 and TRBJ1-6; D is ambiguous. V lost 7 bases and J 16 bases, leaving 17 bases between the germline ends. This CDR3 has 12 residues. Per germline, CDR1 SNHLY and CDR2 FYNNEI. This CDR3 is CASILGPKGLHF. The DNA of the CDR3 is TGTGCCAGCATCCTGGGTCCTAAGGGACTCCACTTT.

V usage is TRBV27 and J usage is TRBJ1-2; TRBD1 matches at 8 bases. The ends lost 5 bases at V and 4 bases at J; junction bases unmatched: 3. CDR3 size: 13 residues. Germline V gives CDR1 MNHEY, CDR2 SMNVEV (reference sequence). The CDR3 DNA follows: TGTGCCAGCAGTGTCGGACAGGGCTATGGCTACACCTTC. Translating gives CASSVGQGYGYTF.

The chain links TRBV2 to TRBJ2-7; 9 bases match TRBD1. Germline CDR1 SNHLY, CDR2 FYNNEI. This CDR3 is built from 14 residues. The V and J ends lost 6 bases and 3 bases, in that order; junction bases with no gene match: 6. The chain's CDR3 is CASRGTGRLYEQYF. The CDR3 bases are TGTGCCAGCAGAGGGACAGGGAGGCTCTACGAGCAGTACTTC.

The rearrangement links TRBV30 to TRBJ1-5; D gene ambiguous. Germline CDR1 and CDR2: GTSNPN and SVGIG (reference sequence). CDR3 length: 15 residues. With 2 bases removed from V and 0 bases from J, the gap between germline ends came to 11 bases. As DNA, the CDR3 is TGTGCCTGGAGTTACATGGGGTATAGCAATCAGCCCCAGCATTTT. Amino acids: CAWSYMGYSNQPQHF.

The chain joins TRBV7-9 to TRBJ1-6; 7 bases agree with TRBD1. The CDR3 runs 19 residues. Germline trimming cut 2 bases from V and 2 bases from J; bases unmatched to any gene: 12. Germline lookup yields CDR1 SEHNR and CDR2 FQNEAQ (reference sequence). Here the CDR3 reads CASSLPGQSLSTYNSPLHF. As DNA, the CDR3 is TGTGCCAGCAGCTTACCGGGACAGAGTCTTTCTACCTATAATTCACCCCTCCACTTT.

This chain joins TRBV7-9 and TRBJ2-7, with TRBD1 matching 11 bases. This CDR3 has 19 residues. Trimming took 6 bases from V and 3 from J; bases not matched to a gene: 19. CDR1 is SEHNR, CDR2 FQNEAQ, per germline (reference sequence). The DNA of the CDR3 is TGTGCCAGCAGTTCGACCACCGGGACAGGGGGGAGCATGGTCTACGAGCAGTACTTC. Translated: CASSSTTGTGGSMVYEQYF. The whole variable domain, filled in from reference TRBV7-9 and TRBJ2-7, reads DTGVSQNPRHKITKRGQNVTFRCDPISEHNRLYWYRQTLGQGPEFLTYFQNEAQLEKSRLLSDRFSAERPKGSFSTLEIQRTEQGDSAMYLCASSSTTGTGGSMVYEQYFGPGTRLTVT.